This entry lists 5 T cell receptor beta chains sequenced from one sample in a study of cytomegalovirus exposure and HLA in healthy donors (TCRdb year 2017). The method behind the library was the immunoSEQ multiplex PCR assay. For the multiplex PCR, a mixture combining 60 forward primers for TCR Vbeta segments and 13 reverse primers for TCR Jbeta segments was used. In TCRdb, the immuneACCESS table is reduced to in-frame sequences with V and J assigned. These tables do not hold every clone; where another copy was compared, an unresolved V gene accounts for under half, and the others remain unexplained. This sample comprises 150,000 to 200,000 clones, 70% to 90% of them detected only once. Together, the top ten hold about 2% of the sample. The sequenced sample was PBMCs. The source of these receptors is a woman younger than 30 in good health and CMV-seronegative.

The chain employs TRBV2 and TRBJ1-1, with D unresolved. Looked up from germline, CDR1 is SNHLY and CDR2 is FYNNEI. V was clipped by 6 bases and J by 7 bases, with 9 bases between them. This CDR3 contains 11 residues. This chain's CDR3 is CASSPVFEAFF. CDR3 in DNA: TGTGCCAGCAGCCCCGTTTTTGAAGCTTTCTTT.

The V gene is TRBV7-9, the J gene TRBJ2-7; D call uncertain. CDR3 length: 12 residues. Germline V gives CDR1 SEHNR, CDR2 FQNEAQ (reference sequence). The germline V and J ends were trimmed by 3 bases and 5 bases, with 8 bases remaining between them. CDR3 nucleotides: TGTGCCAGCAGCTTTCAGGCCCACGAGCAGTACTTC. Translated, it gives CASSFQAHEQYF.

Note on this clone: The same CDR3 is also encoded by other DNA sequences in this sample. The J gene is TRBJ2-3, the V gene TRBV29-1; 8 bases are a match to TRBD2. Looked up from germline, CDR1 is SQVTM and CDR2 is ANQGSEA. J lost 5 bases, V lost 3 bases, and 7 bases had no gene match. This CDR3 is 14 amino acids long. As DNA, the CDR3 is TGCAGCGTTGATTCGGCGGGAGGAGGAGATACGCAGTATTTT. This sequence encodes CSVDSAGGGDTQYF.

V gene TRBV21-1 combines with J gene TRBJ1-4; the table's D gene call, TRBD1, was not cross checked with the DNA. TRBV21-1 has pseudogene status. CDR3 length: 13 residues. CDR3 in amino acids: CATTGTGGWKLFF. The CDR3 coding sequence is TGTGCCACTACCGGGACAGGGGGGTGGAAACTGTTTTTT.

J is TRBJ1-5 and V is TRBV7-3; D is unclear. The CDR3 is 16 amino acids. The V and J ends lost 5 bases and 2 bases respectively, with 16 bases between them. CDR1 is SGHTA and CDR2 is FQGTGA in the germline V gene. In DNA form, the CDR3 reads TGTGCCAGCAGCCCGGGTCAGTTCGAGGGCAATCAGCCCCAGCATTTT. Its protein product is CASSPGQFEGNQPQHF.